This T cell receptor (beta chain) was identified in a study of PD-L1 blockade in urothelial cancer. Time point specified: peripheral blood 6 weeks after treatment start. This CDR3 region has 14 residues. V was pared by 4 bases and J by 2 bases, with 1 base of the junction left unmatched. Germline CDR1 and CDR2: SGHRS and YFSETQ. Profiled with immunoSEQ multiplex PCR; TCRdb holds only in-frame clones, not every one. The sample holds approximately 83,000 clones, around four fifths seen once. This chain connects TRBV5-1 to TRBJ2-2; 8 nucleotides line up with TRBD2. Sequences were derived from PBMCs, sampled around atezolizumab (anti-PD-L1) treatment. This receptor was obtained from a man between 65 and 79 years old with urothelial cancer. The CDR3 reads CASSREGNTGELFF. The CDR3 DNA follows: TGCGCCAGCAGCCGGGAGGGAAACACCGGGGAGCTGTTTTTT.